This TCR beta chain was identified in a study of blood T cell repertoires in COVID-19. Repertoires were generated with immunoSEQ multiplex PCR, while TCRdb's copy carries only in-frame clones and drops some. The table shows roughly 200,000 clones, with about 86% occurring only once. Trimming removed 5 bases from V and 5 bases from J, with 19 bases in between. Germline CDR1 MDHEN, CDR2 SYDVKM. The CDR3 runs 16 residues. The source is a woman in her 30s with active or convalescent COVID-19. The sample was peripheral blood. The rearrangement joins TRBV28 to TRBJ1-3; perhaps TRBD1 as D (5 bases). The CDR3 region is CASSPRRGLIRNTIYF. Here the CDR3 DNA reads TGTGCCAGCAGTCCGCGGCGGGGGTTGATCAGAAACACCATATATTTT.